Listed below are T cell receptor beta chains from one sample, sequenced in a study of blood T cell repertoires in COVID-19. Libraries were prepared by immunoSEQ multiplex PCR; TCRdb keeps only in-frame clonotypes and omits some of them. The sample records 100,000 to 150,000 clones, 84% being singletons. The sequencing sample was made of peripheral blood. Every receptor here comes from a woman aged 25 to 39 who had recovered from COVID-19. Both conserved end residues are part of each CDR3. A D gene is named only where the DNA matches it firmly. Only some rows state a clone size, as once, few, many or a class for expanded clones.

size: NA
D: NA
J: TRBJ1-5
V: TRBV10-3
DNA: TGTGCCGCTCAAGGGGGTAATAGCAATCAGCCCCAGCATTTT
CDR3: CAAQGGNSNQPQHF

size: NA
D: TRBD1
J: TRBJ2-2
V: TRBV29-1
DNA: TGCAGCGCCCGGACAGGGCCGAACACCGGGGAGCTGTTTTTT
CDR3: CSARTGPNTGELFF

size: NA
D: NA
J: TRBJ1-1
V: TRBV27
DNA: TGTGCCAGCAGATTGGGCCCTAACACTGAAGCTTTCTTT
CDR3: CASRLGPNTEAFF

size: NA
D: NA
J: TRBJ1-6
V: TRBV6-5
DNA: TGTGCCAGCAAAGGGCAGGAGGATTCACCCCTCCACTTT
CDR3: CASKGQEDSPLHF

size: NA
D: NA
J: TRBJ2-5
V: TRBV6-6
DNA: TGTGCCAGCAGTTACCAGGAGGCCATACAAGAGACCCAGTACTTC
CDR3: CASSYQEAIQETQYF

size: NA
D: TRBD2
J: TRBJ2-1
V: TRBV20-1
DNA: TGCAGTGCTAGTCCTAGCGGGGGCGGTGAGCAGTTCTTC
CDR3: CSASPSGGGEQFF

size: NA
D: TRBD1
J: TRBJ1-1
V: TRBV2
DNA: TGTGCCAGCAGTTCAAGGGGGCGCAGGACTGAAGCTTTCTTT
CDR3: CASSSRGRRTEAFF

size: NA
D: TRBD2
J: TRBJ2-1
V: TRBV7-7
DNA: TGTGCTAGCAGCTTAGGCGGGAGAAATGAGCAGTTCTTC
CDR3: CASSLGGRNEQFF

size: NA
D: TRBD1
J: TRBJ1-1
V: TRBV6-5
DNA: TGTGCCAGCAGAGACAGGGGAGGGGGGAACACTGAAGCTTTCTTT
CDR3: CASRDRGGGNTEAFF

size: NA
D: NA
J: TRBJ2-2
V: TRBV6-5
DNA: TGTGCCAGCAGTTTTCACAGGAGCCCGAAAGGCGGGGAGCTGTTTTTT
CDR3: CASSFHRSPKGGELFF

size: NA
D: TRBD1
J: TRBJ2-2
V: TRBV5-1
DNA: TGCGCCAGCAGCTTCACAGGGGGCATTAGCGGGGAGCTGTTTTTT
CDR3: CASSFTGGISGELFF

size: once
D: TRBD1
J: TRBJ1-5
V: TRBV2
DNA: TGTGCCAGCAGTCGGGACAGCCCCAGCAATCAGCCCCAGCATTTT
CDR3: CASSRDSPSNQPQHF

size: NA
D: TRBD2
J: TRBJ2-3
V: TRBV5-4
DNA: TGTGCCCACGGGGAGGGGCGGTTGGGAGATACGCAGTATTTT
CDR3: CAHGEGRLGDTQYF

size: many
D: NA
J: TRBJ1-4
V: TRBV4-1
DNA: TGCGCCAGCAGCCAAGTAGGGGGAGGGAATGAAAAACTGTTTTTT
CDR3: CASSQVGGGNEKLFF

size: NA
D: TRBD2
J: TRBJ2-4
V: TRBV6-1
DNA: TGTGCCAGCAGTGTTGAGGGGACTAGCGGTCCTCTTCATTCCAAAAACATTCAGTACTTC
CDR3: CASSVEGTSGPLHSKNIQYF

size: NA
D: TRBD2
J: TRBJ2-7
V: TRBV25-1
DNA: TGTGCCAGCACCCCGGGGGGGGCTTACGAGCAGTACTTC
CDR3: CASTPGGAYEQYF

size: NA
D: TRBD2
J: TRBJ2-7
V: TRBV28
DNA: TGTGCCAGCAGTTTAGGGCTAGCGGGACCCTACGAGCAGTACTTC
CDR3: CASSLGLAGPYEQYF

size: NA
D: TRBD2
J: TRBJ2-1
V: TRBV4-1
DNA: TGCGCCAGTGAAGGGCGGGAGGATGAGCAGTTCTTC
CDR3: CASEGREDEQFF

size: NA
D: TRBD1
J: TRBJ1-1
V: TRBV27
DNA: TGTGCCAGCAGTTTATTCAGGGGGCGAGGACCCGAAGCTTTCTTT
CDR3: CASSLFRGRGPEAFF

size: NA
D: TRBD2
J: TRBJ2-7
V: TRBV27
DNA: TGTGCCAGCAGCTCGGGACTAGTCTCCTACGAGCAGTACTTC
CDR3: CASSSGLVSYEQYF

size: NA
D: NA
J: TRBJ2-7
V: TRBV4-1
DNA: TGCGCCAGCAGCCAAGATCAGGGTTCGGGCGAGCAGTACTTC
CDR3: CASSQDQGSGEQYF

size: NA
D: TRBD1
J: TRBJ1-2
V: TRBV12-3/TRBV12-4
DNA: TGTGCCAGCAGGGTGACAGGGGAGTATGGCTACACCTTC
CDR3: CASRVTGEYGYTF